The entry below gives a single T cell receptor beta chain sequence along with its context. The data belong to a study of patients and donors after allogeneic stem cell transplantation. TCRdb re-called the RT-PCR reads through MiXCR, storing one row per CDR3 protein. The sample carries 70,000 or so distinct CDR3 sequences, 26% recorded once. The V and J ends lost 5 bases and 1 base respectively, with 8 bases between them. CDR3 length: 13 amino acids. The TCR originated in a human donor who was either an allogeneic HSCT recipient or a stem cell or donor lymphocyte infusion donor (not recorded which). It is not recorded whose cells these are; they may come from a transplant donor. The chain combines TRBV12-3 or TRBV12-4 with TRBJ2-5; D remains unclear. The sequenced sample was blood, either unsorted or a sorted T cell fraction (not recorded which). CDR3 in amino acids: CASSPPGQETQYF. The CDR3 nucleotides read TGTGCCAGCAGTCCCCCAGGCCAAGAGACCCAGTACTTC.